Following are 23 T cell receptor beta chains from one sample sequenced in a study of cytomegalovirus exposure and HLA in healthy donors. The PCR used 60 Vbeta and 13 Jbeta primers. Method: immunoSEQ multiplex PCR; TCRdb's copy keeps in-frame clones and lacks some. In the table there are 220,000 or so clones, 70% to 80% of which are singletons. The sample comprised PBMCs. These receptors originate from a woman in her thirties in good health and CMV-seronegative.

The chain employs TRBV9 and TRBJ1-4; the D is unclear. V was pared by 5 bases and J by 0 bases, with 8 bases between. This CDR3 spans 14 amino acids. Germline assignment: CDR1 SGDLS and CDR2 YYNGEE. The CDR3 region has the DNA TGTGCCAGCAGTAAAACAACAACTAATGAAAAACTGTTTTTT. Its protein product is CASSKTTTNEKLFF.

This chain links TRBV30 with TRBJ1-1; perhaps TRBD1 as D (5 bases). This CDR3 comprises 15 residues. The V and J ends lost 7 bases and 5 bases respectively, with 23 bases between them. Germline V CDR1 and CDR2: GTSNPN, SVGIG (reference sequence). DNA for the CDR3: TGTGCCTCCTTTTCCACCTCGCCCGGGGGAACTGAAGCTTTCTTT. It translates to CASFSTSPGGTEAFF.

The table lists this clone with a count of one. DNA for the CDR3: TGTGCCAGCAGCCAACCTGCCTTCACCACAGGGGGAAATGGCTACACCTTC. Its protein is CASSQPAFTTGGNGYTF. J is TRBJ1-2 and V is TRBV4-2; 8 bases match TRBD1. Germline V gene data show CDR1 as LGHNA and CDR2 as YNFKEQ. CDR3 length: 17 residues. J lost 6 bases, V lost 2 bases, and 14 bases had no gene match.

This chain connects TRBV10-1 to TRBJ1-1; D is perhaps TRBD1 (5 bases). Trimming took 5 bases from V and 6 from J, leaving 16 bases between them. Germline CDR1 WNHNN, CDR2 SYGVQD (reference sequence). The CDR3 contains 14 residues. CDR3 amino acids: CASSSRPAGPEAFF. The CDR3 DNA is TGCGCCAGCAGTTCCCGACCCGCGGGGCCTGAAGCTTTCTTT.

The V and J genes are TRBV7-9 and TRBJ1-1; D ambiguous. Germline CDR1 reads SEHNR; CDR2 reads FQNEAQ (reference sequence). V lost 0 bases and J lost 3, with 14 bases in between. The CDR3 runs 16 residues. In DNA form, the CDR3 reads TGTGCCAGCAGCTTAGCCTGGCGGGTGGAGGACACTGAAGCTTTCTTT. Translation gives CASSLAWRVEDTEAFF.

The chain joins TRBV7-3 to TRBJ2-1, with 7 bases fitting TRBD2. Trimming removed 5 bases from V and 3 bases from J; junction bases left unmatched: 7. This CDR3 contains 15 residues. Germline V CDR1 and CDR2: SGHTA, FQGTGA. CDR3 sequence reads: CASSLTSAGYNEQFF. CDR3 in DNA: TGTGCCAGCAGCCTTACTAGCGCTGGCTACAATGAGCAGTTCTTC.

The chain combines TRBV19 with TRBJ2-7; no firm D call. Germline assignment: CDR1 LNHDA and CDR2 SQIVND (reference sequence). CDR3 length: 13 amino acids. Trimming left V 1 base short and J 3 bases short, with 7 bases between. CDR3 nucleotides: TGTGCCAGTAGTATAGGCGTCCGCTACGAGCAGTACTTC. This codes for CASSIGVRYEQYF.

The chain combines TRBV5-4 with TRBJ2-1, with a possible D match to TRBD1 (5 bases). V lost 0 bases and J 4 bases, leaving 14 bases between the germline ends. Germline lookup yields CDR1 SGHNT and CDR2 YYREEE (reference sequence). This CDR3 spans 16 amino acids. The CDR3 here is CASSLGGGITYNEQFF. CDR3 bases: TGTGCCAGCAGCTTGGGGGGCGGAATTACGTACAATGAGCAGTTCTTC.

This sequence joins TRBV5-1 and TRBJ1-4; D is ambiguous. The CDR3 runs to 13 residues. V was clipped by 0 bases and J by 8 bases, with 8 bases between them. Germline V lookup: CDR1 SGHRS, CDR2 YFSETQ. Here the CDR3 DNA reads TGCGCCAGCAGCTTGGGAGGGAGCGAAAAACTGTTTTTT. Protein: CASSLGGSEKLFF.

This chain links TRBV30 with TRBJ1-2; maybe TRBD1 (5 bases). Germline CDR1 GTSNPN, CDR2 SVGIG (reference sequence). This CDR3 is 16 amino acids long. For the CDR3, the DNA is TGTGCTCTCCCCCGGCAGGGTGCATACTGGGGCTATGGCTACACCTTC. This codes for CALPRQGAYWGYGYTF.

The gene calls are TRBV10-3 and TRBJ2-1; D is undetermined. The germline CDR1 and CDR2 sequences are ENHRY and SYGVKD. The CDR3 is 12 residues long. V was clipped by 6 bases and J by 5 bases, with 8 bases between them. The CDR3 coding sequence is TGTGCCATCAGGGAAACAGACAATGAGCAGTTCTTC. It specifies CAIRETDNEQFF.

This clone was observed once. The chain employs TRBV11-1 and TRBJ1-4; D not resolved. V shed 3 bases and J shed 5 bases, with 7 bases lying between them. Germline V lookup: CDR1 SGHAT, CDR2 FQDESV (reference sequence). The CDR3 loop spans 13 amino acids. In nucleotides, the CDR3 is TGTGCCAGCAGCTTGTTTCAGAATGAAAAACTGTTTTTT. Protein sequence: CASSLFQNEKLFF.

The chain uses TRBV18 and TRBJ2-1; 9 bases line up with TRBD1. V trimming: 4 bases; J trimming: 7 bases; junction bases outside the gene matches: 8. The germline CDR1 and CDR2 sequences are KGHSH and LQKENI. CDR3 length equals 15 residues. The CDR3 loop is CASSLSGTGFNEQFF. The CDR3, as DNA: TGTGCCAGCTCACTATCCGGGACAGGGTTTAATGAGCAGTTCTTC. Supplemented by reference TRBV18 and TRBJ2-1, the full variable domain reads NAGVMQNPRHLVRRRGQEARLRCSPMKGHSHVYWYRQLPEEGLKFMVYLQKENIIDESGMPKERFSAEFPKEGPSILRIQQVVRGDSAAYFCASSLSGTGFNEQFFGPGTRLTVL.

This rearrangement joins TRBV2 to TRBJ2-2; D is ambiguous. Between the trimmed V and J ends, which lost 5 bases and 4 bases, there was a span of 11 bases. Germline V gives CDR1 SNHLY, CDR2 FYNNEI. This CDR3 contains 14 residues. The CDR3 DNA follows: TGTGCCAGCAGTAGGATACAGAGCACCGGGGAGCTGTTTTTT. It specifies CASSRIQSTGELFF.

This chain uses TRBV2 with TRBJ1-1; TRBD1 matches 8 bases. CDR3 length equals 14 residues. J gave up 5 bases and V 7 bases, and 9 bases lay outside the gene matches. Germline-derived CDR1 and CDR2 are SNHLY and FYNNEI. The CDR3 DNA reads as TGTGCCAGCATCGTGGCGACAGGGGTAACTGAAGCTTTCTTT. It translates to CASIVATGVTEAFF.

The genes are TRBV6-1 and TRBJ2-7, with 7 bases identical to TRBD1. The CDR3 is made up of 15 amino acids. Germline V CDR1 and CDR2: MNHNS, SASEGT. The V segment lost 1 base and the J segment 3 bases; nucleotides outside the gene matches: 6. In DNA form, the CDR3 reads TGTGCCAGCAGTGAAGGGACAGGTGTCGTCTACGAGCAGTACTTC. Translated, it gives CASSEGTGVVYEQYF.

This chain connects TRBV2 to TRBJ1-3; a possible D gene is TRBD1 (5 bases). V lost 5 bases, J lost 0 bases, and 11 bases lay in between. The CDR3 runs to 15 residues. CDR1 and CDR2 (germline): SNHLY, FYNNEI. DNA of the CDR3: TGTGCCAGCAGTAGGGACTTGAGCTCTGGAAACACCATATATTTT. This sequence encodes CASSRDLSSGNTIYF.

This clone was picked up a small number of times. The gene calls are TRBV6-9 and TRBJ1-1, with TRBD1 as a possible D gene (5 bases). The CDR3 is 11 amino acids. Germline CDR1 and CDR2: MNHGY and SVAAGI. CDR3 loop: CTGGRRTEAFF. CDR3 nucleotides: TGTACGGGGGGAAGGAGGACTGAAGCTTTCTTT.

The CDR3 coding sequence is TGTGCCAGCACCCCCGAGGGTTTAGGATACAATGAGCAGTTCTTC. It is translated as CASTPEGLGYNEQFF. This chain uses TRBV6-6 with TRBJ2-1; a possible D gene is TRBD2 (5 bases). The CDR3 is 15 amino acids. The V end was cut by 7 bases, the J end by 4 bases, with 17 bases between. Germline V lookup: CDR1 MNHNY, CDR2 SVGAGI (reference sequence).

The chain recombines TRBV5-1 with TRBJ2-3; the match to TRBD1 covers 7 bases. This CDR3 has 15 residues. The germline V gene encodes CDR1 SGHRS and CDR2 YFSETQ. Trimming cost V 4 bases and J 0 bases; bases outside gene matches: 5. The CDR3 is CASSIDRASTDTQYF. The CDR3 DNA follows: TGCGCCAGCAGCATAGACAGGGCGAGCACAGATACGCAGTATTTT.

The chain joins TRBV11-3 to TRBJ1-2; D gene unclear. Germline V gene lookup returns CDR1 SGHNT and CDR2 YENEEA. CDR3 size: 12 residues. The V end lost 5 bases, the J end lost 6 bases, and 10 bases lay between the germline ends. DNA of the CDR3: TGTGCCAGCAGCCCTGGGCTCGATGGCTACACCTTC. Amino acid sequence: CASSPGLDGYTF.

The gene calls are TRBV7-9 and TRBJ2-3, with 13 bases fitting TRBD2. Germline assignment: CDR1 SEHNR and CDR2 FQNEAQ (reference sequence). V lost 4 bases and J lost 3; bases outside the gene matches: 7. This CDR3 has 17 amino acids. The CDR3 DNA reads TGTGCCAGCAGCTCGGGACTAGCGGGGAAAAGTACAGATACGCAGTATTTT. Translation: CASSSGLAGKSTDTQYF.

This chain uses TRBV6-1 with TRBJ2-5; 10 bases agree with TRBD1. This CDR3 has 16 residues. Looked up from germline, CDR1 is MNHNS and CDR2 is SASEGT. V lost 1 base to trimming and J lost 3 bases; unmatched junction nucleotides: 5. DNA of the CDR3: TGTGCCAGCAGTGAAGTCCCGGGACAGGGGAAAGAGACCCAGTACTTC. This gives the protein CASSEVPGQGKETQYF.